The next 24 T cell receptor beta chains were all read from a single sample in a study of cytomegalovirus exposure and HLA in healthy donors. PCR primers comprised 60 Vbeta and 13 Jbeta primers. Assay: immunoSEQ multiplex PCR; the TCRdb copy retains only in-frame clones and omits some. Here the sample spans under 100,000 clones, 76% being singletons. Sequenced: PBMCs. The receptors originated from a man aged 40-55 years in good health and CMV-seronegative.

The V gene is TRBV4-3, the J gene TRBJ2-5; no firm D call. With 1 base removed from V and 2 bases from J, the gap between germline ends came to 11 bases. Germline V CDR1 and CDR2: LGHNA, YSLEER. The CDR3 has 15 amino acids. The CDR3 here is CASSQGRSTQETQYF. The DNA for the CDR3 is TGCGCCAGCAGCCAAGGGCGGTCGACTCAAGAGACCCAGTACTTC.

This clone was seen a single time. The V and J genes are TRBV9 and TRBJ1-1; 11 bases are a match to TRBD1. Germline V gene lookup returns CDR1 SGDLS and CDR2 YYNGEE. CDR3 length: 17 amino acids. With V trimmed by 4 bases and J by 1 base, 9 bases remained unmatched. For the CDR3, the DNA is TGTGCCAGCAGCCCCTCTTTAGGGACAGGGGGGAACACTGAAGCTTTCTTT. Translating it yields CASSPSLGTGGNTEAFF.

This clone was observed a few times. The V call is TRBV28, the J call TRBJ1-6, with 10 bases fitting TRBD1. CDR3 size: 16 residues. V shed 3 bases and J 7 bases; nucleotides not matched to a gene: 6. Germline CDR1 reads MDHEN; CDR2 reads SYDVKM. CDR3 sequence: CASSLRGTGDNSPLHF. CDR3 nucleotides: TGTGCCAGCAGTTTGCGGGGGACAGGGGACAATTCACCCCTCCACTTT.

The genes are TRBV6-4 and TRBJ1-2, with a tentative D call TRBD1 (5 bases). The germline V gene has CDR1 MRHNA and CDR2 SNTAGT. CDR3 size: 15 residues. V was pared by 6 bases and J by 6 bases, with 20 bases between. The CDR3, as DNA: TGTGCCAGCAGCCGGGGGTCGTCTATCCTCCATGGCTACACCTTC. Its translation: CASSRGSSILHGYTF.

This clone was seen just once. This chain joins TRBV7-9 and TRBJ1-4, with TRBD1 matching over 8 bases. The CDR3 runs 16 residues. Germline loops: CDR1 SEHNR, CDR2 FQNEAQ (reference sequence). After removal of 5 bases from V and 8 bases from J, the junction contained 13 bases not matched to a gene. CDR3 loop: CASSPSIGQGGEKLFF. In nucleotides, the CDR3 is TGTGCCAGCAGCCCAAGCATCGGACAGGGAGGAGAAAAACTGTTTTTT.

The chain is built from TRBV9 and TRBJ2-1, with D unclear. The V gene's germline CDR1 is SGDLS and CDR2 YYNGEE. CDR3 length: 16 amino acids. Trimming stripped 2 bases from V and 0 bases from J, with 12 bases between. The CDR3: CASSVPSSSSYNEQFF. Written as DNA, the CDR3 is TGTGCCAGCAGCGTGCCGTCGTCGAGCTCCTACAATGAGCAGTTCTTC.

This clone appeared a few times. The chain uses TRBV10-3 and TRBJ2-1, with 12 bases lining up with TRBD2. The germline V gene encodes CDR1 ENHRY and CDR2 SYGVKD. This CDR3 has 15 residues. V trimming: 6 bases; J trimming: 6 bases; junction bases outside the gene matches: 6. CDR3 coding DNA: TGTGCCATCAGGCGACTAGCGGGGGACGTCAATGAGCAGTTCTTC. It is translated as CAIRRLAGDVNEQFF.

V and J are TRBV28 and TRBJ2-3; tentatively, D is TRBD2 (6 bases). V lost 7 bases to trimming and J lost 2 bases, with 16 bases between them. The V gene's germline CDR1 is MDHEN and CDR2 SYDVKM. CDR3 length: 15 residues. DNA for the CDR3: TGTGCCAGCATCCTCGGGGCGGGATTCACAGATACGCAGTATTTT. It is translated as CASILGAGFTDTQYF.

The chain carries TRBV7-7 and TRBJ1-2; 9 bases are shared with TRBD1. This CDR3 is built from 14 residues. Per the germline V gene, CDR1 is SSHAT and CDR2 is FNYEAQ (reference sequence). Trimming took 6 bases from V and 8 from J; bases not matched to a gene: 10. Written as DNA, the CDR3 is TGTGCCAGCAGGAGTACAGGGGGCGTTCACGGCTACACCTTC. Translating it yields CASRSTGGVHGYTF.

This clone was counted between two and nine times. This chain uses TRBV2 with TRBJ2-5; D is perhaps TRBD1 (5 bases). V lost 7 bases, J lost 2 bases, and 11 bases lay in between. Germline V gene sequence: CDR1 SNHLY, CDR2 FYNNEI. This CDR3 spans 13 amino acids. CDR3 protein: CASKIRVQETQYF. CDR3 DNA sequence: TGTGCCAGCAAAATCAGGGTGCAAGAGACCCAGTACTTC.

The chain is built from TRBV15 and TRBJ1-5; TRBD1 agrees at 10 bases. The germline CDR1 and CDR2 sequences are LNHNV and YYDKDF (reference sequence). This CDR3 comprises 13 residues. The trim removed 6 bases at V and 7 bases at J, leaving 3 bases unmatched. CDR3 in amino acids: CATRLDRGQPQHF. The CDR3 bases are TGTGCCACCAGACTGGACAGGGGGCAGCCCCAGCATTTT. Together with reference TRBV15 and TRBJ1-5, the CDR3 gives the full variable domain: DAMVIQNPRYQVTQFGKPVTLSCSQTLNHNVMYWYQQKSSQAPKLLFHYYDKDFNNEADTPDNFQSRRPNTSFCFLDIRSPGLGDTAMYLCATRLDRGQPQHFGDGTRLSIL.

This rearrangement joins TRBV7-9 to TRBJ2-1; 9 nucleotides line up with TRBD2. Germline CDR1 and CDR2: SEHNR and FQNEAQ (reference sequence). The V gene end was trimmed by 4 bases and the J gene end by 4 bases; junction bases not matched to a gene: 5. This CDR3 spans 15 amino acids. The CDR3 region is CASSSGGGVYNEQFF. The CDR3 DNA reads TGTGCCAGCAGCTCCGGCGGGGGGGTTTACAATGAGCAGTTCTTC. Complete variable domain (other parts from reference TRBV7-9 and TRBJ2-1): DTGVSQNPRHKITKRGQNVTFRCDPISEHNRLYWYRQTLGQGPEFLTYFQNEAQLEKSRLLSDRFSAERPKGSFSTLEIQRTEQGDSAMYLCASSSGGGVYNEQFFGPGTRLTVL.

A word on this clone: The germline gene is not matched at one end of the junction; a read error may be the cause. The genes are TRBV6-6 and TRBJ1-2; D gene ambiguous. The CDR3 is 16 amino acids. CDR1 and CDR2 from the germline V gene are MNHNY and SVGAGI (reference sequence). The CDR3 here is CASSYSRRTILYGYTF. The CDR3 coding sequence is TGTGCCAGCAGTTACTCGAGGAGGACGATCCTCTATGGCTACACTTTC.

V gene TRBV7-9 combines with J gene TRBJ2-7; 9 bases map to TRBD2. CDR1 and CDR2 (germline): SEHNR, FQNEAQ (reference sequence). With V trimmed by 4 bases and J by 6 bases, 10 bases remained unmatched. This CDR3 comprises 15 residues. The CDR3 loop reads CASSSSSGVSGEQYF. CDR3 coding DNA: TGTGCCAGCAGCTCCTCTAGCGGGGTGAGCGGCGAGCAGTACTTC. Drawing the rest from reference TRBV7-9 and TRBJ2-7, the complete variable domain is DTGVSQNPRHKITKRGQNVTFRCDPISEHNRLYWYRQTLGQGPEFLTYFQNEAQLEKSRLLSDRFSAERPKGSFSTLEIQRTEQGDSAMYLCASSSSSGVSGEQYFGPGTRLTVT.

The chain uses TRBV6-5 and TRBJ1-1; 9 bases agree with TRBD1. CDR1 is MNHEY, CDR2 SVGAGI, per germline. V trimming: 5 bases; J trimming: 4 bases; junction bases outside the gene matches: 5. The CDR3 has 14 amino acids. CDR3 amino acids: CASSGDRVTTEAFF. The CDR3 nucleotides read TGTGCCAGCAGTGGGGACAGGGTTACCACTGAAGCTTTCTTT.

This clone has more than one count but fewer than ten. V usage is TRBV19 and J usage is TRBJ1-2, with 8 positions matching TRBD1. V was clipped by 9 bases and J by 8 bases; unmatched bases: 11. The CDR3 has 13 amino acids. Germline V CDR1 and CDR2: LNHDA, SQIVND (reference sequence). The CDR3 here is CASSSGTGFGYTF. CDR3 DNA sequence: TGTGCCAGCTCTTCCGGGACAGGTTTCGGCTACACCTTC.

The chain combines TRBV6-5 with TRBJ2-5; D may be TRBD2 (6 bases). Per germline, CDR1 MNHEY and CDR2 SVGAGI. The CDR3 is 15 amino acids. V gave up 6 bases and J gave up 1 base, with 15 bases separating them. CDR3 coding DNA: TGTGCCAGCAGCCCAGCGGGCGCCGTCCAAGAGACCCAGTACTTC. It encodes CASSPAGAVQETQYF.

This clone was seen just once. An end of the junction does not agree with germline; a read error may underlie this. Within the sample, other DNA sequences also encode this same CDR3. The V and J genes are TRBV5-1 and TRBJ1-1; TRBD1 might be the D (5 bases). This CDR3 spans 14 amino acids. Per germline, CDR1 SGHRS and CDR2 YFSETQ. CDR3 nucleotides: TGCGCCAGCAGCTTGGCGAGTGGGGGGACTGAAGCCTTCTTT. Its translation is CASSLASGGTEAFF. Full variable domain (missing parts from reference TRBV5-1 and TRBJ1-1): KAGVTQTPRYLIKTRGQQVTLSCSPISGHRSVSWYQQTPGQGLQFLFEYFSETQRNKGNFPGRFSGRQFSNSRSEMNVSTLELGDSALYLCASSLASGGTEAFFGQGTRLTVV.

The chain combines TRBV4-2 with TRBJ1-6; D might be TRBD1 (6 bases). CDR1 and CDR2 from the germline V gene are LGHNA and YNFKEQ. This CDR3 has 15 residues. V dropped 0 bases and J dropped 9 bases, with 12 bases sitting between them. The DNA of the CDR3 is TGTGCCAGCAGCCAAGATCAGGGGATCGGTTCACCCCTCCACTTT. It specifies CASSQDQGIGSPLHF.

The chain employs TRBV10-3 and TRBJ1-1, with D possibly being TRBD1 (5 bases). The germline CDR1 and CDR2 sequences are ENHRY and SYGVKD. The CDR3 consists of 11 residues. V shed 8 bases and J shed 6 bases, with 10 bases lying between them. The CDR3 nucleotides read TGTGCCATCTCTACACAGGCTGAAGCTTTCTTT. This encodes CAISTQAEAFF.

This chain joins TRBV29-1 and TRBJ2-1, with 7 nucleotides matching TRBD1. The ends lost 7 bases at V and 5 bases at J; junction bases unmatched: 14. Germline values: CDR1 SQVTM, CDR2 ANQGSEA. CDR3 length: 15 amino acids. This chain's CDR3 is CSATFRDRADNEQFF. CDR3 bases: TGCAGCGCTACTTTCCGAGACAGGGCCGACAATGAGCAGTTCTTC.

The CDR3 here is CASTGQPYEQYF. The DNA for the CDR3 is TGTGCCAGCACCGGACAGCCCTACGAGCAGTACTTC. The chain uses TRBV25-1 and TRBJ2-7, with D possibly being TRBD1 (6 bases). The CDR3 is made up of 12 amino acids. Looked up from germline, CDR1 is MGHDK and CDR2 is SYGVNS. The ends were cut back, 7 bases at V and 2 bases at J, with 9 bases in the middle.

The rearrangement uses TRBV27 and TRBJ1-2, with TRBD1 identical over 10 bases. Looked up from germline, CDR1 is MNHEY and CDR2 is SMNVEV (reference sequence). The junction had 6 bases not matched to a gene; V was cut back by 3 bases and J by 5 bases. The CDR3 has 15 amino acids. The CDR3 coding sequence is TGTGCCAGCAGTTTGGACAGGGGGTCGGCATATGGCTACACCTTC. The encoded protein is CASSLDRGSAYGYTF.

The chain joins TRBV28 to TRBJ2-5; a weak D match, TRBD1 (5 bases). This CDR3 is built from 15 residues. Germline-derived CDR1 and CDR2 are MDHEN and SYDVKM. The germline V and J ends were trimmed by 3 bases and 0 bases, with 11 bases remaining between them. The CDR3 reads CASSFLSGNQETQYF. The CDR3 DNA reads TGTGCCAGCAGTTTCCTCTCAGGGAACCAAGAGACCCAGTACTTC.